This TCR beta chain derives from a study of human T cells and chemical hapten exposure. Study conclusions and caveats: Counts of TCRs expanded at PT1 correlated positively with patch test score.

TCRdb reanalysed the RACE reads using MiXCR and keeps one entry per CDR3 protein. This table holds some 180,000 distinct CDR3 sequences, more than 20% found once. CDR3 size: 14 residues. Germline V gene data show CDR1 as MDHEN and CDR2 as SYDVKM. J gave up 10 bases and V 4 bases, and 9 bases lay outside the gene matches. This clonotype showed up just a few times. The antigen is not known. Sample time point: patch test 3, about 24 weeks after DPC sensitization. The treatment was: therapeutic diphenylcyclopropenone sensitization with weekly scalp DPC. The TCR originated in a woman in her forties with alopecia areata. Some clones in this sample may be carry-over from other donors' samples. The sequenced sample was whole blood, obtained in connection with sensitization to the hapten diphenylcyclopropenone (DPC). This chain joins TRBV28 and TRBJ2-3; 9 positions agree with TRBD1. The CDR3 bases are TGTGCCAGCAGTTCACGGACAGGGGCGTGGGCGCAGTATTTT. Protein: CASSSRTGAWAQYF.